These T cell receptor beta chains were read from a single sample in a study of blood T cell repertoires in COVID-19. Using immunoSEQ multiplex PCR, the repertoire was profiled, and TCRdb retains in-frame clones only, with some absent. The sample includes under 400,000 clones, approximately 86% of them seen just once. The sample consisted of PBMCs or T cells enriched from blood (not recorded which). Receptors originate from a woman in her thirties or forties with acute COVID-19. CDR3s include the opening cysteine and the closing phenylalanine or tryptophan. Each record gives: CDR3 DNA, CDR3 protein, J gene, clone size, V gene, D gene. D genes are given only for firm matches. A clone size is listed for some rows: how often the clone was seen (once, few, many), or a class if it is expanded.

CDR3 DNA: TGTGCCAGCAGACCCACGACAGGGATGGAGACCCAGTACTTC
CDR3 protein: CASRPTTGMETQYF
J gene: TRBJ2-5
clone size: NA
V gene: TRBV6-5
D gene: TRBD1

CDR3 DNA: TGTGCCAGTAGTATTCTGACTAGCGGGACGGATACGCAGTATTTT
CDR3 protein: CASSILTSGTDTQYF
J gene: TRBJ2-3
clone size: NA
V gene: TRBV19
D gene: TRBD2

CDR3 DNA: TGCGCCAGCAGCTCGAAATCGCAGGGGGGTGAGCAGTTCTTC
CDR3 protein: CASSSKSQGGEQFF
J gene: TRBJ2-1
clone size: NA
V gene: TRBV5-1
D gene: NA

CDR3 DNA: TGCGCCAGCGGCCGTAGCGGGGACCCTCGGGATACGCAGTATTTT
CDR3 protein: CASGRSGDPRDTQYF
J gene: TRBJ2-3
clone size: NA
V gene: TRBV5-1
D gene: TRBD2

CDR3 DNA: TGCGCCAGCAGCTTGCATGTGACTAGCGGGGGGCGAGATGAGCAGTTCTTC
CDR3 protein: CASSLHVTSGGRDEQFF
J gene: TRBJ2-1
clone size: NA
V gene: TRBV5-1
D gene: TRBD2

CDR3 DNA: TGTGCCAGCAGTGAACCACCCAGGAACACCGGGGAGCTGTTTTTT
CDR3 protein: CASSEPPRNTGELFF
J gene: TRBJ2-2
clone size: NA
V gene: TRBV6-4
D gene: NA

CDR3 DNA: TGTGCCAGCAGCTCCCAGTACCAAGAGACCCAGTACTTC
CDR3 protein: CASSSQYQETQYF
J gene: TRBJ2-5
clone size: NA
V gene: TRBV7-9
D gene: NA

CDR3 DNA: TGTGCCAGCAGCAGCGGACTAGCGAGCTCTGGGGCCAACGTCCTGACTTTC
CDR3 protein: CASSSGLASSGANVLTF
J gene: TRBJ2-6
clone size: few
V gene: TRBV28
D gene: TRBD2

CDR3 DNA: TGCGCCAGCAGCCAAGATTCGGGTCACAGCGGGGCTTTCTTT
CDR3 protein: CASSQDSGHSGAFF
J gene: TRBJ1-1
clone size: NA
V gene: TRBV4-3
D gene: NA

CDR3 DNA: TGTGCCAGCAGCAAAGGTCGGCCTAGCGAGGAGGAAAAACTGTTTTTT
CDR3 protein: CASSKGRPSEEEKLFF
J gene: TRBJ1-4
clone size: once
V gene: TRBV21-1
D gene: NA

CDR3 DNA: TGTGCCAGCAGCGAACAGGGGAGGACTGGAAACACCATATATTTT
CDR3 protein: CASSEQGRTGNTIYF
J gene: TRBJ1-3
clone size: NA
V gene: TRBV9
D gene: TRBD1

CDR3 DNA: TGTGCCAGTAGTATAGATGTAAACGGACTTACTAGCAATCAGCCCCAGCATTTT
CDR3 protein: CASSIDVNGLTSNQPQHF
J gene: TRBJ1-5
clone size: NA
V gene: TRBV19
D gene: NA

CDR3 DNA: TGTGCCAGCAGTTTAAGGAGGGGAGGAGAAGCTTTCTTT
CDR3 protein: CASSLRRGGEAFF
J gene: TRBJ1-1
clone size: NA
V gene: TRBV27
D gene: NA

CDR3 DNA: TGTGCCAGCAGACCCCTCGGGGGGGCTGAAGCTTTCTTT
CDR3 protein: CASRPLGGAEAFF
J gene: TRBJ1-1
clone size: NA
V gene: TRBV28
D gene: NA

CDR3 DNA: TGTGCCAGCAGCCCAACCGGGACAACTGGGGGTGGCTACACCTTC
CDR3 protein: CASSPTGTTGGGYTF
J gene: TRBJ1-2
clone size: NA
V gene: TRBV7-3
D gene: NA

CDR3 DNA: TGTGCCAGCACGGCAGGGAAAGACTATGGCTACACCTTC
CDR3 protein: CASTAGKDYGYTF
J gene: TRBJ1-2
clone size: once
V gene: TRBV27
D gene: NA

CDR3 DNA: TGCGCCAGCGTATCCAGGGCGAACACTGAAGCTTTCTTT
CDR3 protein: CASVSRANTEAFF
J gene: TRBJ1-1
clone size: NA
V gene: TRBV10-2
D gene: NA

CDR3 DNA: TGTGCCAGCAGCTTAGGGTTCCGGGGGATTGGAGCTAACTATGGCTACACCTTC
CDR3 protein: CASSLGFRGIGANYGYTF
J gene: TRBJ1-2
clone size: NA
V gene: TRBV7-2
D gene: NA

CDR3 DNA: TGTGCCAGCAGCCCACAGGGGACAGGGGGCGAGGGCTACACCTTC
CDR3 protein: CASSPQGTGGEGYTF
J gene: TRBJ1-2
clone size: NA
V gene: TRBV28
D gene: TRBD1

CDR3 DNA: TGTGCCAGCAGTTACCAAGACAGGGCCACTAATGAAAAACTGTTTTTT
CDR3 protein: CASSYQDRATNEKLFF
J gene: TRBJ1-4
clone size: NA
V gene: TRBV6-2/TRBV6-3
D gene: TRBD1

CDR3 DNA: TGTGCCAGCTCACCGGGGACAGGGCTCTCCTACGAGCAGTACTTC
CDR3 protein: CASSPGTGLSYEQYF
J gene: TRBJ2-7
clone size: NA
V gene: TRBV18
D gene: TRBD1

CDR3 DNA: TGTGCCAGTAGTATGGCAAGGGGGCTTGGGGGAGCTTTCTTT
CDR3 protein: CASSMARGLGGAFF
J gene: TRBJ1-1
clone size: NA
V gene: TRBV19
D gene: TRBD1

CDR3 DNA: TGTGCCATCAGTGGCCGGACAGCTCAGGGCTCCTACGAGCAGTACTTC
CDR3 protein: CAISGRTAQGSYEQYF
J gene: TRBJ2-7
clone size: few
V gene: TRBV10-3
D gene: NA

CDR3 DNA: TGTGCCAGCAGTGCGACAGGAAAAGAGACCCAGTACTTC
CDR3 protein: CASSATGKETQYF
J gene: TRBJ2-5
clone size: NA
V gene: TRBV27
D gene: NA

CDR3 DNA: TGTGCCAGCAGCGCAGCGGGAGGGGTTGAGACCCAGTACTTC
CDR3 protein: CASSAAGGVETQYF
J gene: TRBJ2-5
clone size: NA
V gene: TRBV5-8
D gene: TRBD2

CDR3 DNA: TGTGCCAGCAGCCGAACGGGACTAGGTGCAGATACGCAGTATTTT
CDR3 protein: CASSRTGLGADTQYF
J gene: TRBJ2-3
clone size: NA
V gene: TRBV5-4
D gene: TRBD2

CDR3 DNA: TGTGCCAGCTCCTTAGACAGGCACTACGAGCAGTACTTC
CDR3 protein: CASSLDRHYEQYF
J gene: TRBJ2-7
clone size: NA
V gene: TRBV18
D gene: NA

CDR3 DNA: TGTGCCAGCAGCAATACAGGGGGAATCACTGAAGCTTTCTTT
CDR3 protein: CASSNTGGITEAFF
J gene: TRBJ1-1
clone size: NA
V gene: TRBV3-1/TRBV3-2
D gene: TRBD1

CDR3 DNA: TGCGCCAGCAGCACAAAGGACAGGGGGCTGGGTGAGCAGTACTTC
CDR3 protein: CASSTKDRGLGEQYF
J gene: TRBJ2-7
clone size: NA
V gene: TRBV5-1
D gene: TRBD1

CDR3 DNA: TGTGCCAGCAGCGTAGAGGGGCGAGATACGCAGTATTTT
CDR3 protein: CASSVEGRDTQYF
J gene: TRBJ2-3
clone size: NA
V gene: TRBV9
D gene: NA

CDR3 DNA: TGTGCCAGCAGCGCACCGGGACAGACTAACTATGGCTACACCTTC
CDR3 protein: CASSAPGQTNYGYTF
J gene: TRBJ1-2
clone size: NA
V gene: TRBV7-2
D gene: TRBD1

CDR3 DNA: TGTGCCACCAACAGGGACAGGGCGGCGGGTAACTATGGCTACACCTTC
CDR3 protein: CATNRDRAAGNYGYTF
J gene: TRBJ1-2
clone size: NA
V gene: TRBV15
D gene: TRBD1